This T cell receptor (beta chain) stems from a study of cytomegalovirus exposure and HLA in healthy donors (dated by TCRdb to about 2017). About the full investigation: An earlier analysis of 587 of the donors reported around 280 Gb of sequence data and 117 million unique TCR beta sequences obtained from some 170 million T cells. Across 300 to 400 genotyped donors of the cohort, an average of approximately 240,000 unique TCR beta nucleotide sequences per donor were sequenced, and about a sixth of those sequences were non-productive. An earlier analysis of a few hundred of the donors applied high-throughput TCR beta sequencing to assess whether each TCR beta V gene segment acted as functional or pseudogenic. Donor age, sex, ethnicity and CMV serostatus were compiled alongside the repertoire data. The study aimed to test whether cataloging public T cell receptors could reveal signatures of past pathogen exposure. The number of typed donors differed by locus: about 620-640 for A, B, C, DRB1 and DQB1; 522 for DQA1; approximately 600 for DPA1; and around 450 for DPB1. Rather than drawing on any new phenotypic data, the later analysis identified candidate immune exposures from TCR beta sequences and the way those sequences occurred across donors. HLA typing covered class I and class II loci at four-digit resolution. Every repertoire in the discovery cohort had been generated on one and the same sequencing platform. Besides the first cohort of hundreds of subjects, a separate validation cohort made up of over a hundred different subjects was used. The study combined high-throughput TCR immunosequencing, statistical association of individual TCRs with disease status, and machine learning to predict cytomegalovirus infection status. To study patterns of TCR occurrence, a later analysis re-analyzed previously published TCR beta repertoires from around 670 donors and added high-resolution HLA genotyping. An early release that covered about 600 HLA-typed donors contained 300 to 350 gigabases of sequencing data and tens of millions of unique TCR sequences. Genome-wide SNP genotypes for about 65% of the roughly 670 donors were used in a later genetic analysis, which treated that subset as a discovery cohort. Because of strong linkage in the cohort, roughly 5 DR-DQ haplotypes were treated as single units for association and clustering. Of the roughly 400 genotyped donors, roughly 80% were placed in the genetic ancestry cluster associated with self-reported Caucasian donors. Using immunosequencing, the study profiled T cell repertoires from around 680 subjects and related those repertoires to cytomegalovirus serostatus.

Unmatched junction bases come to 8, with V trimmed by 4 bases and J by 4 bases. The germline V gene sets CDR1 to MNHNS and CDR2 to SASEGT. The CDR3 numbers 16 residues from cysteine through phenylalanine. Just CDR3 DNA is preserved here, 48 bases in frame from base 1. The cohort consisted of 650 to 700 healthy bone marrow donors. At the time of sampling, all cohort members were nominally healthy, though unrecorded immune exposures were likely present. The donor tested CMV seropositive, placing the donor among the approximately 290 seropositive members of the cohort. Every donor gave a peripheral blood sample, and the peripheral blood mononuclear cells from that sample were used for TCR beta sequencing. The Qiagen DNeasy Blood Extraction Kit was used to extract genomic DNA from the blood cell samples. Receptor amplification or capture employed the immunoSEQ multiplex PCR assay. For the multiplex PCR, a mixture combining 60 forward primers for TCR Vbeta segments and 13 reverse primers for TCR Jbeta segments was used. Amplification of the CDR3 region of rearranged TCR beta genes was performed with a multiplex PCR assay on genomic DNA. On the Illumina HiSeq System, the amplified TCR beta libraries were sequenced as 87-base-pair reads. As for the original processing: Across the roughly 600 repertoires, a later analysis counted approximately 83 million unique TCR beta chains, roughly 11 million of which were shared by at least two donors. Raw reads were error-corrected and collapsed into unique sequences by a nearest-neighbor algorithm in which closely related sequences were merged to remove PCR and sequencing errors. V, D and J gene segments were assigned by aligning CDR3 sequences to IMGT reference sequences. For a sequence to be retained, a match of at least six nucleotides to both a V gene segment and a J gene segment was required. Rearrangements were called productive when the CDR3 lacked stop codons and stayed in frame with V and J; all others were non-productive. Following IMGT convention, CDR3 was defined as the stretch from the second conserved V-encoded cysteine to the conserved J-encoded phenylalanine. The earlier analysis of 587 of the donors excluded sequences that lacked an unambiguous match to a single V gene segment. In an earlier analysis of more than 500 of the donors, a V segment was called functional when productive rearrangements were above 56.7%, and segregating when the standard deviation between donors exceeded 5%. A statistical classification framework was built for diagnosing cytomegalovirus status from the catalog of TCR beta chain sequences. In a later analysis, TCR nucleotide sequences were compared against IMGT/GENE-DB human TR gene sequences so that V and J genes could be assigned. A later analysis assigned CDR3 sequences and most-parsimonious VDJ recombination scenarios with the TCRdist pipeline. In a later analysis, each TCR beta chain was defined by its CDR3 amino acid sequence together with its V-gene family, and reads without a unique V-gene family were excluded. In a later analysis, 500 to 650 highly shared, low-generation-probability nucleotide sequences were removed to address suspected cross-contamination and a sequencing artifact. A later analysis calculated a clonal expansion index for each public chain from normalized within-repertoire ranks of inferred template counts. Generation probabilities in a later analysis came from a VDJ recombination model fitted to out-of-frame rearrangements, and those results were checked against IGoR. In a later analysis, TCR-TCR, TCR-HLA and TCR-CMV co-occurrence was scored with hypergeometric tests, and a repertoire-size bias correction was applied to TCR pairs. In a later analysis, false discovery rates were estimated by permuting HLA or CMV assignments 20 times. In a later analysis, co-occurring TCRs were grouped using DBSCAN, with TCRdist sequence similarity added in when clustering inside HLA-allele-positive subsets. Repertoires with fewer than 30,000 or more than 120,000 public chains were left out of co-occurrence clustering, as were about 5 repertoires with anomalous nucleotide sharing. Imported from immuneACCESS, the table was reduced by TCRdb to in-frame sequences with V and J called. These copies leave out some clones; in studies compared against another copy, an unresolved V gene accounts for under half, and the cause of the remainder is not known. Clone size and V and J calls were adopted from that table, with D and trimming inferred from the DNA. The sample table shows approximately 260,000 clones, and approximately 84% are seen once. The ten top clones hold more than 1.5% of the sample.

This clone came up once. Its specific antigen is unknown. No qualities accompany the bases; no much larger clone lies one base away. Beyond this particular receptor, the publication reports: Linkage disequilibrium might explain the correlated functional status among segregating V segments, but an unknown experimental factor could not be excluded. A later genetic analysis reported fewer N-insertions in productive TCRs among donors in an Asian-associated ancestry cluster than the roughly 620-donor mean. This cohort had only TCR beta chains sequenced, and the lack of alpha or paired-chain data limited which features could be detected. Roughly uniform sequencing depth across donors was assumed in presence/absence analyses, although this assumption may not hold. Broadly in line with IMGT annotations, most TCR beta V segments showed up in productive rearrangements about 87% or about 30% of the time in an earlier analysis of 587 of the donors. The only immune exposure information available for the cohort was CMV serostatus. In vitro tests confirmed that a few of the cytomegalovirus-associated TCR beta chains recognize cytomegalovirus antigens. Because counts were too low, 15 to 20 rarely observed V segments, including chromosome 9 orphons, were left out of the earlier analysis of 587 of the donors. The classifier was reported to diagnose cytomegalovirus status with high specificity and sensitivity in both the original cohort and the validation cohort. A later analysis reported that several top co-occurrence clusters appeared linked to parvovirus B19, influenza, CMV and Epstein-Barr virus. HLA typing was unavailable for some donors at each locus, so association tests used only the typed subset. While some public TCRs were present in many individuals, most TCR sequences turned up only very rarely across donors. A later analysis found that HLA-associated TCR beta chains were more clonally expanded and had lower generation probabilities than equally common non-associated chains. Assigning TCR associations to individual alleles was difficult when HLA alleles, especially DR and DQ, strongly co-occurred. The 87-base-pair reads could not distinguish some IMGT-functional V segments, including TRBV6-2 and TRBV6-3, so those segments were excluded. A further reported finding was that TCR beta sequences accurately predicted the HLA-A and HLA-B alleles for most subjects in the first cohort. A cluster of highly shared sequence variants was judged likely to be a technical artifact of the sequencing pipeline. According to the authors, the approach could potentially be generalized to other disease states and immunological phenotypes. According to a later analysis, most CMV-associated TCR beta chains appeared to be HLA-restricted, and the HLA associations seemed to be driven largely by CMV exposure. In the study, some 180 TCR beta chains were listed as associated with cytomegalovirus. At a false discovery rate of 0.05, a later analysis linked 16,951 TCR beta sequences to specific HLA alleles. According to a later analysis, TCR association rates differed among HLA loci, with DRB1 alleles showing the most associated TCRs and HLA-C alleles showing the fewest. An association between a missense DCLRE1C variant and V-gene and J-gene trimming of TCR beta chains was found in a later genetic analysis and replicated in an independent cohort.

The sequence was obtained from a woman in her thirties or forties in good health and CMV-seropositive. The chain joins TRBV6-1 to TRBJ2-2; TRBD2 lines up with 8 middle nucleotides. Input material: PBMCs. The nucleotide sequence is TGTGCCAGCAGTGTCTGGCCGGGAGGGTCCACCGGGGAGCTGTTTTTT. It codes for CASSVWPGGSTGELFF.